This T cell receptor (beta chain) was retrieved from a study of PD-L1 blockade in urothelial cancer. Turning to the study itself: When blood samples were assessed, the median T cell count was some 130,000.

Germline V gene data show CDR1 as SGHTA and CDR2 as FQGNSA. This CDR3 comprises 14 residues. The germline V and J ends were trimmed by 2 bases and 6 bases, with 11 bases remaining between them. The time point is: pretreatment peripheral blood. Per-patient samples, pretreatment and on-treatment, numbered 1 to 8. Study-level points and caveats: Better survival was forecast by a pretreatment blood TCR clonality below the median.

The authors spiked synthetic TCR analog templates into each PCR. Method: immunoSEQ multiplex PCR; TCRdb's copy keeps in-frame clones and lacks some. The repertoire holds some 53,000 clones, with about three quarters as singletons. A remark on this clone: No antigen is known for it.

This TCR came from a man between 65 and 80 years old with urothelial cancer. The sample was PBMCs, taken around atezolizumab (anti-PD-L1) treatment. The J gene is TRBJ1-5, the V gene TRBV7-2; possible D gene TRBD1, 6 bases. The CDR3 nucleotides read TGTGCCAGCAGCTTAACAGGGATCGGTCAGCCCCAGCATTTT. Protein: CASSLTGIGQPQHF.